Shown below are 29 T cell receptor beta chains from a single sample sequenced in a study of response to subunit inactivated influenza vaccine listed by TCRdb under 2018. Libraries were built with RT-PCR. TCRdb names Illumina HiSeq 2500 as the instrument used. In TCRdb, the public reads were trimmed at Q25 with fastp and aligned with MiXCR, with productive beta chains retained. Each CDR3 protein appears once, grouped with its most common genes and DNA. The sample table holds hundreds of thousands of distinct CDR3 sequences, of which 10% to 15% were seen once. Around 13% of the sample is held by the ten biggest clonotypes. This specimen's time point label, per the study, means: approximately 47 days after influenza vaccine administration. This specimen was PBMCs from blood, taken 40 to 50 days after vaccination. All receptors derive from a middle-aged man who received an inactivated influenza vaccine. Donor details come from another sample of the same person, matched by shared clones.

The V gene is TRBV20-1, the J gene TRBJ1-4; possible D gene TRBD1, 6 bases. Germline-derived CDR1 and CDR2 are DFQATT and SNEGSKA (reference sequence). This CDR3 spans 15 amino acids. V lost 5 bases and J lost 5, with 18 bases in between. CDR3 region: CSALLWGRRNEKLFF. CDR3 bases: TGCAGTGCTCTGCTCTGGGGGCGGCGGAATGAAAAACTGTTTTTT.

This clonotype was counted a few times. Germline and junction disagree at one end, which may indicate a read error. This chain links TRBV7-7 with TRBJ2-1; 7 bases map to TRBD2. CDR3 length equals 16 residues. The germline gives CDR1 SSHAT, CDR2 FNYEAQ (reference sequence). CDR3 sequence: CASSLDGGSAYNEQFF. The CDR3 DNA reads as TGTGCTAGCAGCTTAGACGGGGGGTCTGCCTACAATGAGCAGTTCTTC.

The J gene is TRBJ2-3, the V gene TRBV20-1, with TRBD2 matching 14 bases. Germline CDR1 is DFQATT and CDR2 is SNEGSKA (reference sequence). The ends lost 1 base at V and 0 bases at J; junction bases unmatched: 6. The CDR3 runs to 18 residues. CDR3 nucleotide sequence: TGCAGTGCTAGAGCTTGGACTAGCGGGAGGTTTAGCACAGATACGCAGTATTTT. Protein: CSARAWTSGRFSTDTQYF.

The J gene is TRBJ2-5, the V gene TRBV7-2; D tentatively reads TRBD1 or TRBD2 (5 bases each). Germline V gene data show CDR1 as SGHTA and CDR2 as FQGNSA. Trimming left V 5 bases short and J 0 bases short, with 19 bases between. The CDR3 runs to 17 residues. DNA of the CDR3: TGTGCCAGCAGCCTAAAATCAGGGACCAACTACCAAGAGACCCAGTACTTC. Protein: CASSLKSGTNYQETQYF.

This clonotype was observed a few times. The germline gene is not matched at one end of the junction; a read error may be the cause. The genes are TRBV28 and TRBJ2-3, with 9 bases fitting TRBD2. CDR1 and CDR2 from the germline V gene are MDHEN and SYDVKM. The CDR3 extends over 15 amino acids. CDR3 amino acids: CASSPPGTSRDTQYF. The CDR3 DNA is TGTGCCAGCAGCCCCCCCGGGACTAGCAGAGATACGCAGTATTTT.

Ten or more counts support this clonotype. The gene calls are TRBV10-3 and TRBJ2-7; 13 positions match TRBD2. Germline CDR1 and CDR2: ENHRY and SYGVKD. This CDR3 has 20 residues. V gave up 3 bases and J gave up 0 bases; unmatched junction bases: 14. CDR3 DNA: TGTGCCATCAGTGACCTGGGGGGACTAGCGGGATTTCAGAGCTCCTACGAGCAGTACTTC. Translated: CAISDLGGLAGFQSSYEQYF.

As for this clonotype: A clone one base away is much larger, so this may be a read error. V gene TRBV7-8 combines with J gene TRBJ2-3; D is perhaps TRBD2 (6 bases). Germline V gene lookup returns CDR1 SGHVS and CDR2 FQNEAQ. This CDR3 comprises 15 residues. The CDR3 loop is CASSLDYRVTDTHYF. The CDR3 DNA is TGTGCCAGCAGCTTGGACTACCGGGTCACAGATACGCATTATTTT.

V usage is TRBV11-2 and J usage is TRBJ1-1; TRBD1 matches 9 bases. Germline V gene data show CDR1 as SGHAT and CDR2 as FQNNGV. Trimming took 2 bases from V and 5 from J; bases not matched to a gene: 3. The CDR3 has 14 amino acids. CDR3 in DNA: TGTGCCAGCAGCTTATGGACAGGGGAGACTGAAGCTTTCTTT. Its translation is CASSLWTGETEAFF.

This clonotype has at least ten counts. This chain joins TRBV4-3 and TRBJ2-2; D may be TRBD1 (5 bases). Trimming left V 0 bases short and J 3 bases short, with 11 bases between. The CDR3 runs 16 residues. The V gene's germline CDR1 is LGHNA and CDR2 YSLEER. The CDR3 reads CASSQEDIRHTGELFF. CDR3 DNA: TGCGCCAGCAGCCAAGAGGACATAAGACACACCGGGGAGCTGTTTTTT.

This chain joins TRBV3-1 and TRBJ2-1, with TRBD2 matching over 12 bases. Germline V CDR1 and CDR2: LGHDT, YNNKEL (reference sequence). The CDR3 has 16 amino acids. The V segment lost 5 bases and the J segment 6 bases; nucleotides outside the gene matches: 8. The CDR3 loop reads CASSEVLAGGRNEQFF. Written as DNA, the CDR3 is TGTGCCAGCAGCGAAGTGCTAGCGGGAGGGCGCAATGAGCAGTTCTTC.

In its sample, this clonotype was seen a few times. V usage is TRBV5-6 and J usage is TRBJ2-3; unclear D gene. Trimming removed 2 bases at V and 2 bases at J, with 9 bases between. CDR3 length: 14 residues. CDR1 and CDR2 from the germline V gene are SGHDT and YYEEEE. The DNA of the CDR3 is TGTGCCAGCAGCTTTTACAGAGACACAGATACGCAGTATTTT. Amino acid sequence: CASSFYRDTDTQYF.

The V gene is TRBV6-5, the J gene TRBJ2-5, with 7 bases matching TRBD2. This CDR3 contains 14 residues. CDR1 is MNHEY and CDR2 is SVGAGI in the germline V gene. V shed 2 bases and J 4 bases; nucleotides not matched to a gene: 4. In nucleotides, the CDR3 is TGTGCCAGCAGTTACGGGGGGGTGGTAGAGACCCAGTACTTC. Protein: CASSYGGVVETQYF.

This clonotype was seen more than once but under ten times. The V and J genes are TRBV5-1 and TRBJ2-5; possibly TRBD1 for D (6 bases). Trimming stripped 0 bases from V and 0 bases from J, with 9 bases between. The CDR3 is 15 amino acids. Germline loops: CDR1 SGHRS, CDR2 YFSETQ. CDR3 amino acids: CASSLEDRDQETQYF. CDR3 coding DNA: TGCGCCAGCAGCTTGGAGGACAGAGACCAAGAGACCCAGTACTTC.

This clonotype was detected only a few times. The chain's CDR3 is CASSTWGGRGDTQYF. The CDR3 region has the DNA TGTGCCAGCAGCACCTGGGGGGGCCGCGGAGATACGCAGTATTTT. The V gene is TRBV7-2, the J gene TRBJ2-3; perhaps TRBD2 as D (7 bases). Looked up from germline, CDR1 is SGHTA and CDR2 is FQGNSA. Trimming cost V 5 bases and J 5 bases, with 17 bases left between them. The CDR3 is 15 amino acids.

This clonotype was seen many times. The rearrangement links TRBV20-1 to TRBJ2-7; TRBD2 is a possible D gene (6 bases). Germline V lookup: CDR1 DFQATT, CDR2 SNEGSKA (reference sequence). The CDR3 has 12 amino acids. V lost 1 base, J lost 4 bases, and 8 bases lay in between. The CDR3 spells CSARVGGYEQYF. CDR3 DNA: TGCAGTGCTAGAGTTGGGGGGTACGAGCAGTACTTC.

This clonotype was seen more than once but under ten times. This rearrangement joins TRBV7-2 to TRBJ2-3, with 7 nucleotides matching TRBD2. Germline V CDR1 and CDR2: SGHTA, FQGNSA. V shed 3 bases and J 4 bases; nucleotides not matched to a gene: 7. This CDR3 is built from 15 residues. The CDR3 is CASSFGAGVADTQYF. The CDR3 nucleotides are TGTGCCAGCAGCTTCGGTGCGGGGGTGGCAGATACGCAGTATTTT.

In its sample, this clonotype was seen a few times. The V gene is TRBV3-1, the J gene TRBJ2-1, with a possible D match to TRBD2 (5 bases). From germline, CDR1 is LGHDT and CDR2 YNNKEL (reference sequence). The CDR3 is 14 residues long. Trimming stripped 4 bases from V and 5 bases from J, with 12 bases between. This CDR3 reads CASSRSSADNEQFF. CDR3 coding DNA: TGTGCCAGCAGCCGGAGTAGCGCGGACAATGAGCAGTTCTTC.

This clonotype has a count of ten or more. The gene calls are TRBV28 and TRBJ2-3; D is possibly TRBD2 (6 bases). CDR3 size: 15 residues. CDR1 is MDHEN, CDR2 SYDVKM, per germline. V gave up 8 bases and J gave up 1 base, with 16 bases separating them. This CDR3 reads CASSWEQRGTDTQYF. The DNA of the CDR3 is TGTGCCAGCTCGTGGGAGCAGCGGGGCACAGATACGCAGTATTTT.

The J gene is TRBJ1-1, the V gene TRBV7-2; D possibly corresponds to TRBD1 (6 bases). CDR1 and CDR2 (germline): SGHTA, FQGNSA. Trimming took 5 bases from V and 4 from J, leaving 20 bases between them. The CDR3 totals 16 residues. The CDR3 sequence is CASSRTGFSRSTEAFF. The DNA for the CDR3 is TGTGCCAGCAGCCGTACAGGGTTTAGTAGGTCCACTGAAGCTTTCTTT.

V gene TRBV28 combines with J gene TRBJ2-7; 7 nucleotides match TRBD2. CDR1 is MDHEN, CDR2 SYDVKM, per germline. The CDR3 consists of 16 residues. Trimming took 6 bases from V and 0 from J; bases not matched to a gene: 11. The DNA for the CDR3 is TGTGCCAGCAGGGACCTCCCGGGGGGTTTCTCCTACGAGCAGTACTTC. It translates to CASRDLPGGFSYEQYF.

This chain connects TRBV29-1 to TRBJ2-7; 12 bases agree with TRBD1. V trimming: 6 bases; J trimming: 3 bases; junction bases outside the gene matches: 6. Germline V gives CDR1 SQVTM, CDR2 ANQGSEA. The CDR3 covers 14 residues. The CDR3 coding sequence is TGCAGCGTACGGGGGACAGGGGGCAGCTACGAGCAGTACTTC. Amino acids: CSVRGTGGSYEQYF.

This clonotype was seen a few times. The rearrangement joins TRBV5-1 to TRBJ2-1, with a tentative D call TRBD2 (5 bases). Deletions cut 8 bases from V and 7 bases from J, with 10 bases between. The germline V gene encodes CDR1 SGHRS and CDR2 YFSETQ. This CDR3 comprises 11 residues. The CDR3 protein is CASGAGNEQFF. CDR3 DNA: TGCGCCAGTGGTGCGGGTAATGAGCAGTTCTTC.

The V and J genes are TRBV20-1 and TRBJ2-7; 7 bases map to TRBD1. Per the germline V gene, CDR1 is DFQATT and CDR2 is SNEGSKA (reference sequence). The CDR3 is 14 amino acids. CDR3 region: CSGTGETTSYEQYF. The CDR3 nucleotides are TGCAGCGGCACAGGGGAAACCACTTCTTACGAGCAGTACTTC.

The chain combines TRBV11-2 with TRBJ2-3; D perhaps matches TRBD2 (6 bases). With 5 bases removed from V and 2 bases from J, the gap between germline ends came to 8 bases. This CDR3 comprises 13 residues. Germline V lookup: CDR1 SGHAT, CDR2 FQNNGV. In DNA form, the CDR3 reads TGTGCCAGCAGCCCGGACTACACAGATACGCAGTATTTT. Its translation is CASSPDYTDTQYF.

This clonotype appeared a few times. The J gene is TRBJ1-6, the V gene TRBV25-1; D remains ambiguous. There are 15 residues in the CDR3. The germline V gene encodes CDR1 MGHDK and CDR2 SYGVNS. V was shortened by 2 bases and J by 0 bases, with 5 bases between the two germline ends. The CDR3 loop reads CASSETSSYNSPLHF. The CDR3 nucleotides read TGTGCCAGCAGTGAAACGAGCTCCTATAATTCACCCCTCCACTTT.

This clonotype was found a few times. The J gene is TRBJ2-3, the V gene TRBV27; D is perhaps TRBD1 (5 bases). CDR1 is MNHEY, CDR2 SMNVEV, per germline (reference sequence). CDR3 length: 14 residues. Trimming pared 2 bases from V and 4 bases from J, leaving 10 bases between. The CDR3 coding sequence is TGTGCCAGCAGTTTAGGGGCCAGCGCAGATACGCAGTATTTT. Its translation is CASSLGASADTQYF.

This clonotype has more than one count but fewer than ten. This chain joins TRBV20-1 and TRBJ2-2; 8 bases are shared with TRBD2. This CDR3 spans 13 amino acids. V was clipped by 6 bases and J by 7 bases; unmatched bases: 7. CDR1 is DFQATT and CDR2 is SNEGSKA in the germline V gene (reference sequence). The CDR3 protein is CSASRTSRGELFF. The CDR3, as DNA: TGCAGTGCCTCGAGGACTAGCCGCGGGGAGCTGTTTTTT.

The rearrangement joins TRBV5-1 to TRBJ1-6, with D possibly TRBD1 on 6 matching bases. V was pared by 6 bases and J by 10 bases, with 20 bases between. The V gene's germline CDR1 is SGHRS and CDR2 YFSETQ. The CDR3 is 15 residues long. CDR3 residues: CASTEGGLTRSPLHF. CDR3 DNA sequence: TGCGCCAGCACCGAAGGGGGTCTTACGCGGTCACCCCTCCACTTT.

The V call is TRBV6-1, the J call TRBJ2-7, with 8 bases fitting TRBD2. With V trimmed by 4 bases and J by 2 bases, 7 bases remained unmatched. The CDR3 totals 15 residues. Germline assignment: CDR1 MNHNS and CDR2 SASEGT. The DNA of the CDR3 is TGTGCCAGCAGTGCCCCGGGACTAGGGACCTACGAGCAGTACTTC. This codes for CASSAPGLGTYEQYF.